This T cell receptor beta chain is from a study of blood T cells in healthy people across ages. Overall study context: Template switching picked up about one barcoded beta molecule for each two T cells.

Sample-barcoded 5' priming and a J-beta primer mix drove a second PCR of about 7 to 11 cycles. TCRdb reprocessed the 5' RACE reads via MiXCR and lists one record per CDR3 protein. The sample has approximately 730,000 distinct CDR3 sequences, about 42% seen once. Trimming took 7 bases from V and 6 from J, leaving 10 bases between them. This CDR3 is 12 amino acids long. This TCR was sampled from a woman aged 60-75 years in good health. Sequencing was performed on blood. The J gene is TRBJ1-5, the V gene TRBV12-3 or TRBV12-4; no reliable D call. CDR3 region: CASNQRGQPQHF. The CDR3 bases are TGTGCCAGCAATCAACGGGGTCAGCCCCAGCATTTT.